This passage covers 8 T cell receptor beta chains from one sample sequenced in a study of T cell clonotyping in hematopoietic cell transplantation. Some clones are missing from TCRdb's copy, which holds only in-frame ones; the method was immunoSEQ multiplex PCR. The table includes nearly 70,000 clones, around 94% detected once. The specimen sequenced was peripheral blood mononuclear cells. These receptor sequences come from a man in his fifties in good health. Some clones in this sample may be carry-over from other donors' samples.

Here the CDR3 reads CASSLFGGGTDTQYF. The CDR3 DNA reads TGTGCCAGCAGCTTGTTCGGGGGGGGCACAGATACGCAGTATTTT. The V gene is TRBV5-5, the J gene TRBJ2-3; 8 bases map to TRBD2. V lost 1 base, J lost 1 base, and 2 bases stayed unmatched. Germline values: CDR1 SGHKS, CDR2 YYEKEE (reference sequence). The CDR3 is 15 amino acids.

The chain's CDR3 is CASATGTGAGANVLTF. The CDR3 nucleotides are TGTGCCAGCGCCACAGGGACAGGGGCTGGGGCCAACGTCCTGACTTTC. The rearrangement joins TRBV27 to TRBJ2-6, with TRBD1 matching 10 bases. Looked up from germline, CDR1 is MNHEY and CDR2 is SMNVEV (reference sequence). This CDR3 is 16 amino acids long. The J segment lost 2 bases and the V segment lost 8 bases, leaving 6 bases of the junction unmatched.

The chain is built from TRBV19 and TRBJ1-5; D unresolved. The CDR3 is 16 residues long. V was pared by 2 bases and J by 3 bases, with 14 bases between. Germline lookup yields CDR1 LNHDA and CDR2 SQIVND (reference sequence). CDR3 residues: CASSISRQVYNQPQHF. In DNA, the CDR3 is TGTGCCAGTAGTATATCGCGGCAGGTCTACAATCAGCCCCAGCATTTT.

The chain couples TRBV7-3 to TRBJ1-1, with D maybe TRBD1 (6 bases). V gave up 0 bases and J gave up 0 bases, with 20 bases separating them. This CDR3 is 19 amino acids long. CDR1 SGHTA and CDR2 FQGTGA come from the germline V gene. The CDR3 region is CASSLTGTAGADMNTEAFF. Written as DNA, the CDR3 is TGTGCCAGCAGCTTAACCGGCACCGCGGGGGCGGACATGAACACTGAAGCTTTCTTT.

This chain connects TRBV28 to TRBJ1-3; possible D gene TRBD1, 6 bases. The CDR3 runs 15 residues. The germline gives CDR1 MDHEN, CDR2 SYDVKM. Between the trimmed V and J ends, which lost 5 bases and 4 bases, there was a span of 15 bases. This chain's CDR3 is CASSTASTGGNTIYF. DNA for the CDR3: TGTGCCAGCAGTACCGCGTCCACAGGGGGAAACACCATATATTTT.

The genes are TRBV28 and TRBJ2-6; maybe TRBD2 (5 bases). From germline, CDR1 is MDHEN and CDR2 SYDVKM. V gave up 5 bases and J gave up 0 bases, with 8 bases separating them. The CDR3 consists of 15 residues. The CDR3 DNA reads TGTGCCAGCAGTCCACGGGACTCTGGGGCCAACGTCCTGACTTTC. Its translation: CASSPRDSGANVLTF.

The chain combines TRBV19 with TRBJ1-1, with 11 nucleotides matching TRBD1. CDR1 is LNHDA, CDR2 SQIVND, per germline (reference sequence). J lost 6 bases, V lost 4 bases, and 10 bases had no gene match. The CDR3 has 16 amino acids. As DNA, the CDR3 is TGTGCCAGTAGTACTCTTCCGGGACAGGGGGTTGCTGAAGCTTTCTTT. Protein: CASSTLPGQGVAEAFF.

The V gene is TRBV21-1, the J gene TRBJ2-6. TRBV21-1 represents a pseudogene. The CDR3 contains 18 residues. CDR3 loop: CASSFEGRRNSGANVLTF. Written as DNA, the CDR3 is TGTGCCAGCAGCTTTGAGGGGCGTAGGAACTCTGGGGCCAACGTCCTGACTTTC.